This T cell receptor beta chain appears in the sequencing data of a study of OX40 agonist ivuxolimab in advanced cancers. The repertoire was sequenced with immunoSEQ multiplex PCR; TCRdb's copy has only in-frame clones and lacks some. This table holds 48,000 or so clones, 94% found once. CDR3 length: 14 residues. The germline V gene encodes CDR1 SGHNT and CDR2 YENEEA. V lost 3 bases, J lost 1 base, and 6 bases lay in between. This specimen was CD4+ or CD8+ T cells sorted from blood, taken in a trial of the OX40 agonist ivuxolimab. This chain joins TRBV11-3 and TRBJ2-2, with D uncertain. The receptor was isolated from an adult with an advanced solid tumor such as melanoma, head and neck, liver or kidney cancer. The DNA for the CDR3 is TGTGCCAGCAGCTTTAGGCTGAACACCGGGGAGCTGTTTTTT. This encodes CASSFRLNTGELFF.